The entry that follows covers one T cell receptor (beta chain) sequence. Its antigen remains unidentified. Donation came from healthy HIV-negative adults that had no recent acute infections or vaccinations. Partitioning of CD4+ cells yielded a CD45RA+ naive subset and a CD45RA-negative memory subset. These data are taken from a study of shared clonotypes between healthy human individuals. Overall study context: Donors had three CD4 naive, three CD4 memory, two CD8 naive and one CD8 memory plate apiece.

General study points: Clonotypes that were shared across a handful of donors made up around 5% of naive CD4 clonotypes.

The assay was immunoSEQ multiplex PCR, and TCRdb's table has in-frame clones only and misses some. The table includes 1,400,000 or so clones, approximately 98.5% detected once. This CDR3 spans 12 amino acids. In germline, CDR1 is MDHEN, CDR2 SYDVKM. Trimming removed 7 bases at V and 7 bases at J, with 13 bases between. This sequence was found in a man aged 30 to 45 in good health. Sequencing input: naive CD4+ T cells sorted from blood. Subset: CD45RA+ positively selected. This chain links TRBV28 with TRBJ1-1; D is ambiguous. CDR3 sequence (DNA): TGTGCCAGCACCCTCAGCGGTGGTGAAGCTTTCTTT. This codes for CASTLSGGEAFF.